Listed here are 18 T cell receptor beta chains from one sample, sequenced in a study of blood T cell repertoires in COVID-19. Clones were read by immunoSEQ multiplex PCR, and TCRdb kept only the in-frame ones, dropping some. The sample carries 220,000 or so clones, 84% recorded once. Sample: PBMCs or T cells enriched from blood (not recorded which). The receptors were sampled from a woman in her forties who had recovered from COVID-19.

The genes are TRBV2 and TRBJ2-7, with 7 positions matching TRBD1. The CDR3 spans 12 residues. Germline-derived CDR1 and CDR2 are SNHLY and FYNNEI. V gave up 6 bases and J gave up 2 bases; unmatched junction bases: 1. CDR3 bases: TGTGCCAGCAGCACAGGGGCCTACGAGCAGTACTTC. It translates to CASSTGAYEQYF.

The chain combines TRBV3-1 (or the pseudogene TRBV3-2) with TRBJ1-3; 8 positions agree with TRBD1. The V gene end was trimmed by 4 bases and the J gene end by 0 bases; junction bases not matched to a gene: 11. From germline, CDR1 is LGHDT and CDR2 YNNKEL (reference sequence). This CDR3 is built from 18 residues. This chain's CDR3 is CASSPRTRQGNSGNTIYF. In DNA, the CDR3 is TGTGCCAGCAGCCCCCGGACCCGACAGGGGAACTCTGGAAACACCATATATTTT.

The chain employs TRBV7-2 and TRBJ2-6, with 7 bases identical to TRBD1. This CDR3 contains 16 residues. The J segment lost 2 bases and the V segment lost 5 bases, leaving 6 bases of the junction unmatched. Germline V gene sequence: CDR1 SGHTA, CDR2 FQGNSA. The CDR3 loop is CASSRTTGAGANVLTF. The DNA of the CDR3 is TGTGCCAGCAGCCGTACCACAGGGGCTGGGGCCAACGTCCTGACTTTC.

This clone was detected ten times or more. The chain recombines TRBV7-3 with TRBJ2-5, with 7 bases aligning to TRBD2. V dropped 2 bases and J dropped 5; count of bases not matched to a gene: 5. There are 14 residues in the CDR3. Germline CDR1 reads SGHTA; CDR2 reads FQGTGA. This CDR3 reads CASSLLGGSETQYF. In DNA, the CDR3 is TGTGCCAGCAGCTTACTAGGCGGGAGTGAGACCCAGTACTTC.

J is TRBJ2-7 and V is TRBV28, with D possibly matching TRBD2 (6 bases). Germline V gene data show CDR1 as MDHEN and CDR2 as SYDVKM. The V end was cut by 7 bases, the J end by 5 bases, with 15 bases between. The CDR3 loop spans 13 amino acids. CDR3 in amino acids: CASIRRQRDEQYV. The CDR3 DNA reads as TGTGCCAGCATCCGACGCCAGCGGGACGAGCAGTACGTC.

CDR3 loop: CSASHRVNQPQHF. In DNA form, the CDR3 reads TGCAGTGCTAGTCACAGGGTGAATCAGCCCCAGCATTTT. V usage is TRBV20-1 and J usage is TRBJ1-5, with D possibly matching TRBD1 (6 bases). Germline V CDR1 and CDR2: DFQATT, SNEGSKA (reference sequence). This CDR3 is 13 amino acids long. V shed 3 bases and J shed 4 bases, with 10 bases lying between them.

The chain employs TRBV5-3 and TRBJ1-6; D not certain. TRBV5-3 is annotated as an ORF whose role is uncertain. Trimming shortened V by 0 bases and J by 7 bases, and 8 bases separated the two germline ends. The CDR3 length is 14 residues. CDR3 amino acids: CARSLGAVNSPLHF. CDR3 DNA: TGTGCCAGAAGCTTGGGGGCAGTCAATTCACCCCTCCACTTT.

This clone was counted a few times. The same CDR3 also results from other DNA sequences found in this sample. The CDR3 loop is CASSFGSSGNTIYF. Here the CDR3 DNA reads TGTGCCAGCTCCTTTGGGAGCTCTGGAAACACCATATATTTT. The genes are TRBV28 and TRBJ1-3, with D unresolved. Germline lookup yields CDR1 MDHEN and CDR2 SYDVKM. V was pared by 8 bases and J by 0 bases, with 11 bases between. This CDR3 comprises 14 residues.

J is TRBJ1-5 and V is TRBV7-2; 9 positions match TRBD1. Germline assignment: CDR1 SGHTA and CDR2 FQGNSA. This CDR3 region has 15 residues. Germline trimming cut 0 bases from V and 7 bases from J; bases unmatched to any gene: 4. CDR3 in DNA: TGTGCCAGCAGCTTAGCGGGGACAGGGTTCCAGCCCCAGCATTTT. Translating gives CASSLAGTGFQPQHF.

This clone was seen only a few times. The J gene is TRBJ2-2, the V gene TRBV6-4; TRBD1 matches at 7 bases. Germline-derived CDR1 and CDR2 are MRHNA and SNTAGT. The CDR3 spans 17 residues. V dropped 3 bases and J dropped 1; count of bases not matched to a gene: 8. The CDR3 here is CASSEVSGTVNTGELFF. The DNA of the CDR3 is TGTGCCAGCAGTGAAGTGTCCGGGACAGTGAACACCGGGGAGCTGTTTTTT.

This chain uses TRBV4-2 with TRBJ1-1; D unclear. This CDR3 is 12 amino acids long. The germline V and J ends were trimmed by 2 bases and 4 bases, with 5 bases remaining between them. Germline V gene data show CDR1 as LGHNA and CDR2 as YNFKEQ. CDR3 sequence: CASSQRGTEAFF. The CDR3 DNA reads TGTGCCAGCAGCCAACGGGGCACTGAAGCTTTCTTT.

CDR3 nucleotides: TGTGCCAGCAGGCGGGGACAGGGCGGAGGCTACACCTTC. Translated, it gives CASRRGQGGGYTF. V and J are TRBV6-5 and TRBJ1-2; 9 nucleotides match TRBD1. Germline trimming cut 6 bases from V and 8 bases from J; bases unmatched to any gene: 7. The germline V gene has CDR1 MNHEY and CDR2 SVGAGI. CDR3 length equals 13 residues.

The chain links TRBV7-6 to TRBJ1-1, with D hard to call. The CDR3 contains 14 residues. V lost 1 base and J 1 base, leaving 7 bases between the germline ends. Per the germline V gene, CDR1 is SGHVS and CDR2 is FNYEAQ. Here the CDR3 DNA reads TGTGCCAGCAGCTTAGGACTGAAGAACACTGAAGCTTTCTTT. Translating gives CASSLGLKNTEAFF.

The CDR3, as DNA: TGTGCCACCAGCAGAGAGAGGCTAGCGGGCCCCCCTTACAATGAGCAGTTCTTC. Translating it yields CATSRERLAGPPYNEQFF. The chain has TRBV15 and TRBJ2-1, with 8 bases lining up with TRBD2. Germline values: CDR1 LNHNV, CDR2 YYDKDF (reference sequence). With 0 bases clipped from V and 4 bases from J, the junction kept 11 bases outside the gene matches. The CDR3 loop spans 18 amino acids.

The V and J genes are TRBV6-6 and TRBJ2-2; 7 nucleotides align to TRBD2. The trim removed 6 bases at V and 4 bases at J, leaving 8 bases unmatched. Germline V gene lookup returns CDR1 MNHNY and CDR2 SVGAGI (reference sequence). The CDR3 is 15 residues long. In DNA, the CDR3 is TGTGCCAGCAGAAGATTGGGGGGGGGCACCGGGGAGCTGTTTTTT. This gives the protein CASRRLGGGTGELFF.

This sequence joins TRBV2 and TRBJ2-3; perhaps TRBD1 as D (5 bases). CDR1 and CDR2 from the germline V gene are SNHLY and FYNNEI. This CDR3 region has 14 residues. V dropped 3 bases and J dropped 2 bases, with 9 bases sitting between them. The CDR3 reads CASSERRDTDTQYF. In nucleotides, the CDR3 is TGTGCCAGCAGTGAGCGCAGGGACACAGATACGCAGTATTTT.

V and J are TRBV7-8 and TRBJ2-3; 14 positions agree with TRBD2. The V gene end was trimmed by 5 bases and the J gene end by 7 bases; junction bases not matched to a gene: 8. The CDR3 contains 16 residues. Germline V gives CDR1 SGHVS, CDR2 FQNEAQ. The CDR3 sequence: CASSPGLAGEWYTQYF. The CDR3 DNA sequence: TGTGCCAGCAGCCCGGGACTAGCGGGAGAGTGGTATACGCAGTATTTT.

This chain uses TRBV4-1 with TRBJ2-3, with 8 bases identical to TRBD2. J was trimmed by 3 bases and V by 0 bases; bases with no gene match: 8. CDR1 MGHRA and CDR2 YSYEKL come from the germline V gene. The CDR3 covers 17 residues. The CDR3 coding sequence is TGCGCCAGCAGCCAAGAGGGAAGCGGGAGATGGACAGATACGCAGTATTTT. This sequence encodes CASSQEGSGRWTDTQYF.